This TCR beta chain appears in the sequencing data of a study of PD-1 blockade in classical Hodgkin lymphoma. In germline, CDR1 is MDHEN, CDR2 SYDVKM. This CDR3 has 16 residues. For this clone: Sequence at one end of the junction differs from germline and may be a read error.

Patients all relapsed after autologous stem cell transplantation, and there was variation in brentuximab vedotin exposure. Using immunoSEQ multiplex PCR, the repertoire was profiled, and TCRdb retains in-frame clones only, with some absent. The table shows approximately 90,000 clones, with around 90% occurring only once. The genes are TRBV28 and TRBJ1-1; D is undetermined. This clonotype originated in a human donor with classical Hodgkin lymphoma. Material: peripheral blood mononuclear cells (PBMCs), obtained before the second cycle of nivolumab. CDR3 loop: CASSSPGLSGKTEAFF. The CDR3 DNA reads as TGTGCCAGCAGTTCTCCTGGGTTGTCGGGGAAAACTGAAGCTTTTTTT.